This T cell receptor (beta chain) was identified during a study of OX40 agonist ivuxolimab in advanced cancers. Study summary: Ivuxolimab was delivered to patients intravenously every 2 weeks at doses spanning 0.01 to 10 mg/kg.

The table came from immunoSEQ multiplex PCR; TCRdb's copy has only in-frame clones and leaves some out. The sample yields just under 55,000 clones, more than 75% seen once. CDR3 length: 14 residues. V was shortened by 5 bases and J by 10 bases, with 20 bases between the two germline ends. Germline V gene data show CDR1 as LNHDA and CDR2 as SQIVND (reference sequence). The TCR was taken from an adult with an advanced solid tumor such as melanoma, head and neck, liver or kidney cancer. V and J are TRBV19 and TRBJ1-1; the D gene is possibly TRBD1 (6 bases). Sequences were derived from CD4+ or CD8+ T cells sorted from blood, sampled in a trial of the OX40 agonist ivuxolimab. CDR3 nucleotides: TGTGCCAGTAGTCCACGCCCCGGGACATCCTCAGCTTTCTTT. Its translation: CASSPRPGTSSAFF.